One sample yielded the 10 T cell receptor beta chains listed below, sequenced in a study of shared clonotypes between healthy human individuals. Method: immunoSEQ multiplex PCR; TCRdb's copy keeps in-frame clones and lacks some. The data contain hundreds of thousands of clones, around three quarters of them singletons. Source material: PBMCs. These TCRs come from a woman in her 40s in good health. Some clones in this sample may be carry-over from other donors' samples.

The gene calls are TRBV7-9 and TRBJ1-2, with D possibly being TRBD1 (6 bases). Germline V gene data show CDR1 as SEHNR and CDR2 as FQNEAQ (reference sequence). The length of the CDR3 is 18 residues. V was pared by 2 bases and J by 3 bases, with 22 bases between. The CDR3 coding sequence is TGTGCCAGCAGCTTAAGGAGGGGTGCGGCAGGGGAAGACTATGGCTACACCTTC. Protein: CASSLRRGAAGEDYGYTF.

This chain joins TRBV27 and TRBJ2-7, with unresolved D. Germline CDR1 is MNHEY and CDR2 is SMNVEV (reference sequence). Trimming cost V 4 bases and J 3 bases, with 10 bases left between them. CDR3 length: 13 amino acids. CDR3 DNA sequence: TGTGCCAGCAGTTATAGGGCCAACTACGAGCAGTACTTC. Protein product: CASSYRANYEQYF.

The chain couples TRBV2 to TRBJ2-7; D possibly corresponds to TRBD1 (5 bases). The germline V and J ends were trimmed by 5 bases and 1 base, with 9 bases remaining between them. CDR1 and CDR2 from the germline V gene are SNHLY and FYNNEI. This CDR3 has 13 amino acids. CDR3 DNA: TGTGCCAGCAGTTTCGACAGATCCTACGAGCAGTACTTC. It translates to CASSFDRSYEQYF.

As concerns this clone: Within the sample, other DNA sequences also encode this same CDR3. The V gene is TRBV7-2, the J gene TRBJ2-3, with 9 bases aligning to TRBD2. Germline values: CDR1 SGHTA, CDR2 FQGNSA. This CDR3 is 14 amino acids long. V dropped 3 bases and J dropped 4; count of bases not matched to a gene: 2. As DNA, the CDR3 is TGTGCCAGCAGCTTGGGACTAGCAGCAGATACGCAGTATTTT. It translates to CASSLGLAADTQYF.

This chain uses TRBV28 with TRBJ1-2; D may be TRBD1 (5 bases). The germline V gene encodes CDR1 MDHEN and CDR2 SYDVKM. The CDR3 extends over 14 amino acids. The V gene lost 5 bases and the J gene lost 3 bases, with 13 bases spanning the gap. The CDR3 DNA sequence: TGTGCCAGCAGTCCACCGGGACGGTACTATGGCTACACCTTC. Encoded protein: CASSPPGRYYGYTF.

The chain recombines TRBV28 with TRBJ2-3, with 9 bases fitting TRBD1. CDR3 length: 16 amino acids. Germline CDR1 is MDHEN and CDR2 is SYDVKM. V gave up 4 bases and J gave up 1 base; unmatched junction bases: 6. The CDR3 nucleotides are TGTGCCAGCAGTTCAGGGAGGACAGGGGGCACAGATACGCAGTATTTT. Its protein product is CASSSGRTGGTDTQYF.

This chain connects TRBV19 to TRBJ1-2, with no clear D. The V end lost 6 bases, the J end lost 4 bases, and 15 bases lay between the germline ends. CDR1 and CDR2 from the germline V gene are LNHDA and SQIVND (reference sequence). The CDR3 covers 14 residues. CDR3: CASSIDLESYGYTF. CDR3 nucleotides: TGTGCCAGTAGCATTGACCTGGAGTCCTATGGCTACACCTTC.

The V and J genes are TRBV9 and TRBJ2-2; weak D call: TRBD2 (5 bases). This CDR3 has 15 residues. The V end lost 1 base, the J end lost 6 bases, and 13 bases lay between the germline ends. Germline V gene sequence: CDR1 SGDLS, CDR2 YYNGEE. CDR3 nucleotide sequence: TGTGCCAGCAGCGTATTAGCGTCCTGGTCCGGGGAGCTGTTTTTT. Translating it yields CASSVLASWSGELFF.

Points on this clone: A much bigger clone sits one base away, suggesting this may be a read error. The CDR3: CASSPGTSGYEQYF. As DNA, the CDR3 is TGTGCCAGCAGCCCCGGGACTAGCGGCTACGAGCAGTACTTC. The gene calls are TRBV11-1 and TRBJ2-7, with 11 bases identical to TRBD2. The V segment lost 5 bases and the J segment 3 bases; nucleotides outside the gene matches: 3. The CDR3 is 14 amino acids. From germline, CDR1 is SGHAT and CDR2 FQDESV (reference sequence). Variable domain in full (rest from reference TRBV11-1 and TRBJ2-7): EAEVAQSPRYKITEKSQAVAFWCDPISGHATLYWYRQILGQGPELLVQFQDESVVDDSQLPKDRFSAERLKGVDSTLKIQPAELGDSAMYLCASSPGTSGYEQYFGPGTRLTVT.

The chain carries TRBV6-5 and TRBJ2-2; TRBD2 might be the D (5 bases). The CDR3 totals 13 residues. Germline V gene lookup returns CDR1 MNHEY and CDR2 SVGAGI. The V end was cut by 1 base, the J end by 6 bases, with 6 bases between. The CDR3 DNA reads TGTGCCAGCAGTTACTGGCGGGCCGGGGAGCTGTTTTTT. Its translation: CASSYWRAGELFF.